This TCR beta chain was observed in a study of cytomegalovirus exposure and HLA in healthy donors. General study points: Follow-up analysis found HLA locus-dependent TCR association rates, highest for DRB1 and lowest for HLA-C. TCR beta chain V- and J-gene trimming was linked, in a later analysis, to a missense variant in DCLRE1C. In a later analysis, HLA-associated TCR beta chains were more clonally expanded than equally common others. Owing to their indistinguishability, certain V segments, notably TRBV6-2 and TRBV6-3, were excluded.

Note on this clone: What it binds is not known.

Trimming took 4 bases from V and 3 from J, leaving 10 bases between them. This CDR3 has 13 amino acids. Germline-derived CDR1 and CDR2 are SEHNR and FQNEAQ (reference sequence). Primers: 60 Vbeta forward and 13 Jbeta reverse. Produced via immunoSEQ multiplex PCR; TCRdb's table is partial and in-frame only. The specimen's table records 100,000 to 150,000 clones. What was sequenced was PBMCs. V is TRBV7-9 and J is TRBJ2-7, with D perhaps TRBD2 (6 bases). This TCR derives from a woman between 40 and 50 years old in good health and CMV-seronegative. CDR3 loop: CASSSRRGYEQYF. DNA for the CDR3: TGTGCCAGCAGCTCCAGGAGGGGCTACGAGCAGTACTTC.